This T cell receptor (beta chain) emerged from a study of blood T cell repertoires in COVID-19. Study at large: T cells, B-cell-depleted T cells, or PBMCs provided the cDNA or gDNA that served as material.

The V gene's germline CDR1 is SGHRS and CDR2 YFSETQ. CDR3 length: 13 amino acids. V shed 4 bases, J shed 4 bases, and the junction held 3 bases outside the gene matches. Sequencing used immunoSEQ multiplex PCR; TCRdb keeps in-frame clones, though not all of them. Of 140,000 or so clones listed, around 86% are singletons. Ages ranged from about 18 to 89 years, with residence in some 25 US areas. This TCR was recovered from a man aged 60 to 75 who had recovered from COVID-19. The chain carries TRBV5-1 and TRBJ2-5; 8 bases fit TRBD1. The specimen was PBMCs or T cells enriched from blood (not recorded which). The CDR3: CASSVTGVETQYF. For the CDR3, the DNA is TGCGCCAGCAGCGTGACAGGGGTAGAGACCCAGTACTTC. Together with reference TRBV5-1 and TRBJ2-5, the CDR3 gives the full variable domain: KAGVTQTPRYLIKTRGQQVTLSCSPISGHRSVSWYQQTPGQGLQFLFEYFSETQRNKGNFPGRFSGRQFSNSRSEMNVSTLELGDSALYLCASSVTGVETQYFGPGTRLLVL.